A single sample gave rise to the 28 T cell receptor beta chains below, sequenced in a study of memory CD4+ T cells and cytomegalovirus serostatus. Using immunoSEQ multiplex PCR, the repertoire was profiled, and TCRdb retains in-frame clones only, with some absent. The sample has 35,000 to 50,000 clones, around 78% seen once. Single viable CD3+CD4+CD8-CD45RO+ cells were sorted as the memory CD4+ T cells. The specimen sequenced was memory CD4+ T cells from blood. The receptors derive from an adult in good health and CMV-seronegative.

The chain recombines TRBV7-2 with TRBJ2-5; TRBD1 might be the D (6 bases). The CDR3 contains 14 residues. V lost 4 bases and J lost 4, with 13 bases in between. Germline-derived CDR1 and CDR2 are SGHTA and FQGNSA. The CDR3 coding sequence is TGTGCCAGCAGCTCACAACAGGGAAGAGAGACCCAGTACTTC. Protein: CASSSQQGRETQYF.

This clone occurred a few times. CDR3 protein: CASADGGGYQPQHF. The CDR3 DNA sequence: TGTGCCAGCGCCGACGGGGGGGGTTACCAGCCCCAGCATTTT. The chain has TRBV2 and TRBJ1-5; TRBD1 might be the D (5 bases). In germline, CDR1 is SNHLY, CDR2 FYNNEI. V dropped 8 bases and J dropped 7 bases, with 18 bases sitting between them. This CDR3 spans 14 amino acids.

The rearrangement links TRBV5-1 to TRBJ2-7, with 11 bases identical to TRBD1. The CDR3 is 14 amino acids. CDR1 and CDR2 from the germline V gene are SGHRS and YFSETQ. J gave up 0 bases and V 4 bases, and 0 bases lay outside the gene matches. The CDR3 spells CASSGTGGSYEQYF. DNA for the CDR3: TGCGCCAGCAGCGGGACAGGGGGCTCCTACGAGCAGTACTTC. The variable domain in full, completed from reference TRBV5-1 and TRBJ2-7, reads KAGVTQTPRYLIKTRGQQVTLSCSPISGHRSVSWYQQTPGQGLQFLFEYFSETQRNKGNFPGRFSGRQFSNSRSEMNVSTLELGDSALYLCASSGTGGSYEQYFGPGTRLTVT.

The chain combines TRBV14 with TRBJ2-5, with D perhaps matching TRBD1 (5 bases). CDR3 length equals 15 residues. Trimming pared 4 bases from V and 5 bases from J, leaving 17 bases between. From germline, CDR1 is SGHDN and CDR2 FVKESK. In DNA form, the CDR3 reads TGTGCCAGCAGCCGTGATGACAGATCCAGGGAGACCCAGTACTTC. This encodes CASSRDDRSRETQYF.

The chain uses TRBV29-1 and TRBJ2-2, with a tentative D call TRBD2 (7 bases). The germline gives CDR1 SQVTM, CDR2 ANQGSEA. V was shortened by 6 bases and J by 7 bases, with 15 bases between the two germline ends. The CDR3 loop spans 13 amino acids. The CDR3 spells CSVSDGGLGELFF. The CDR3 DNA reads TGCAGCGTGTCAGACGGGGGGCTCGGGGAGCTGTTTTTT.

The chain recombines TRBV30 with TRBJ1-1, with D unclear. Germline values: CDR1 GTSNPN, CDR2 SVGIG (reference sequence). The V and J ends lost 0 bases and 7 bases respectively, with 15 bases between them. The CDR3 runs to 14 residues. Here the CDR3 DNA reads TGTGCCTGGAGTGTCAGTTCACTTAAGGGTGAAGCTTTCTTT. This sequence encodes CAWSVSSLKGEAFF.

V gene TRBV5-1 combines with J gene TRBJ1-2; no definite D call. Germline CDR1 reads SGHRS; CDR2 reads YFSETQ. This CDR3 has 13 residues. The V gene lost 1 base and the J gene lost 7 bases, with 11 bases spanning the gap. The CDR3 DNA reads TGCGCCAGCAGCTTGTCGGGGTCGGGTGGCTACACCTTC. This gives the protein CASSLSGSGGYTF.

The CDR3 DNA sequence: TGTGCCAGCAGCCACGGGGAGGGGGGCCCGGAGACCCAGTACTTC. Its translation is CASSHGEGGPETQYF. This chain joins TRBV5-4 and TRBJ2-5; perhaps TRBD2 as D (7 bases). The V gene's germline CDR1 is SGHNT and CDR2 YYREEE (reference sequence). The CDR3 contains 15 residues. V was pared by 4 bases and J by 5 bases, with 18 bases between.

This rearrangement joins TRBV30 to TRBJ2-5; D is undetermined. Trimming removed 7 bases from V and 2 bases from J, with 20 bases in between. CDR1 and CDR2 (germline): GTSNPN, SVGIG (reference sequence). CDR3 length equals 15 residues. The CDR3 coding sequence is TGTGCCTCACACCAATCCGGCAGGTTTCAAGAGACCCAGTACTTC. This translates into CASHQSGRFQETQYF.

This clone has a single count. The chain carries TRBV5-6 and TRBJ1-1; D is unclear. V lost 1 base, J lost 3 bases, and 7 bases lay in between. The CDR3 has 13 amino acids. Germline CDR1 reads SGHDT; CDR2 reads YYEEEE. The chain's CDR3 is CASSLLADTEAFF. The DNA for the CDR3 is TGTGCCAGCAGCTTGTTAGCAGACACTGAAGCTTTCTTT.

This chain links TRBV29-1 with TRBJ2-1; possibly TRBD2 for D (6 bases). CDR3 length equals 13 residues. V was cut by 4 bases and J by 9 bases, with 16 bases left in between. The germline CDR1 and CDR2 sequences are SQVTM and ANQGSEA. The CDR3 loop reads CSVVGGSLFEQFF. CDR3 bases: TGCAGCGTTGTGGGGGGTTCGCTTTTTGAGCAGTTCTTC.

The DNA of the CDR3 is TGTGCCAGCAGCCCAAGGACTAGCGGACCCTACGAGCAGTACTTC. Amino acid sequence: CASSPRTSGPYEQYF. The V gene is TRBV7-6, the J gene TRBJ2-7; 10 bases line up with TRBD2. The CDR3 consists of 15 residues. Unmatched junction bases numbered 6, after V lost 5 bases and J lost 2 bases. CDR1 is SGHVS and CDR2 is FNYEAQ in the germline V gene.

This clone came up a few times. The chain carries TRBV7-9 and TRBJ2-1; D remains ambiguous. Between the trimmed V and J ends, which lost 0 bases and 9 bases, there was a span of 3 bases. CDR1 and CDR2 (germline): SEHNR, FQNEAQ (reference sequence). There are 11 residues in the CDR3. CDR3 in amino acids: CASSLAFEQFF. In nucleotides, the CDR3 is TGTGCCAGCAGCTTAGCGTTTGAGCAGTTCTTC.

The CDR3 sequence is CASGNGQGSRKLFF. In DNA, the CDR3 is TGTGCCAGCGGTAATGGACAGGGCTCTAGAAAACTGTTTTTT. The chain recombines TRBV27 with TRBJ1-4, with 8 bases aligning to TRBD1. Germline V lookup: CDR1 MNHEY, CDR2 SMNVEV (reference sequence). V lost 8 bases, J lost 10 bases, and 12 bases stayed unmatched. This CDR3 contains 14 residues. The full variable domain, in which reference TRBV27 and TRBJ1-4 provide the parts outside the CDR3, is EAQVTQNPRYLITVTGKKLTVTCSQNMNHEYMSWYRQDPGLGLRQIYYSMNVEVTDKGDVPEGYKVSRKEKRNFPLILESPSPNQTSLYFCASGNGQGSRKLFFGSGTQLSVL.

The chain employs TRBV11-2 and TRBJ2-7; 13 bases map to TRBD2. The trim removed 3 bases at V and 4 bases at J, leaving 3 bases unmatched. Looked up from germline, CDR1 is SGHAT and CDR2 is FQNNGV. This CDR3 has 15 residues. In DNA, the CDR3 is TGTGCCAGCAGCTTCAGGACTAGCGGGGGATACGAGCAGTACTTC. This gives the protein CASSFRTSGGYEQYF.

The gene calls are TRBV6-6 and TRBJ2-5; 10 nucleotides match TRBD1. The DNA end is a closer match to TRBJ2-7, so the J assignment may be wrong. The germline CDR1 and CDR2 sequences are MNHNY and SVGAGI (reference sequence). The CDR3 runs to 14 residues. CDR3 loop: CASSLGQGKYEQYF. The CDR3 coding sequence is TGTGCCAGCAGTTTGGGACAGGGGAAATACGAGCAGTACTTC.

The chain uses TRBV6-6 and TRBJ1-1; perhaps TRBD1 as D (5 bases). The ends were cut back, 7 bases at V and 5 bases at J, with 8 bases in the middle. The CDR3 spans 11 residues. The germline V gene has CDR1 MNHNY and CDR2 SVGAGI (reference sequence). The CDR3 nucleotides are TGTGCCAGCACTCAGGGAACTGAAGCTTTCTTT. Protein: CASTQGTEAFF.

The CDR3 protein is CASSLVYNSPLHF. CDR3 nucleotide sequence: TGTGCCAGCAGCTTAGTTTATAATTCACCCCTCCACTTT. The chain employs TRBV11-2 and TRBJ1-6; D unresolved. The CDR3 has 13 residues. Trimming removed 1 base from V and 4 bases from J, with 2 bases in between. Per germline, CDR1 SGHAT and CDR2 FQNNGV.

V and J are TRBV6-1 and TRBJ2-6, with D possibly matching TRBD1 (6 bases). The V end lost 6 bases, the J end lost 2 bases, and 11 bases lay between the germline ends. The CDR3 spans 15 residues. Germline V gene sequence: CDR1 MNHNS, CDR2 SASEGT. The chain's CDR3 is CASSQTGTGANVLTF. The CDR3 DNA follows: TGTGCCAGCAGCCAGACAGGTACTGGGGCCAACGTCCTGACTTTC.

The rearrangement joins TRBV2 to TRBJ1-1; D is unresolved. Trimming removed 4 bases from V and 7 bases from J, with 13 bases in between. CDR1 and CDR2 from the germline V gene are SNHLY and FYNNEI. The CDR3 is made up of 13 amino acids. The CDR3 spells CASSGRALGEAFF. CDR3 nucleotide sequence: TGTGCCAGCAGTGGCCGGGCCCTGGGTGAAGCTTTCTTT.

This chain uses TRBV6-5 with TRBJ1-6; perhaps TRBD1 as D (5 bases). Trimming took off 6 bases at V and 11 bases at J, with 14 bases between the two ends. The germline CDR1 and CDR2 sequences are MNHEY and SVGAGI. The CDR3 has 13 amino acids. CDR3 nucleotide sequence: TGTGCCAGCAGCCGTGACAGAGGGACACCCCTCCACTTT. It translates to CASSRDRGTPLHF.

This chain connects TRBV18 to TRBJ1-1, with TRBD1 identical over 8 bases. V shed 0 bases, J shed 2 bases, and the junction held 11 bases outside the gene matches. The length of the CDR3 is 18 residues. The V gene's germline CDR1 is KGHSH and CDR2 LQKENI. The CDR3 loop is CASSPPRIVGQENTEAFF. CDR3 DNA sequence: TGTGCCAGCTCACCACCGAGGATCGTGGGACAGGAAAACACTGAAGCTTTCTTT.

A few counts support this clone. The chain employs TRBV6-5 and TRBJ1-1; no clear D. V lost 2 bases and J lost 11, with 21 bases in between. The CDR3 has 15 residues. Germline lookup yields CDR1 MNHEY and CDR2 SVGAGI. CDR3 sequence (DNA): TGTGCCAGCAGTTACACAACAGACGGGCCTAGCGCTGCTTTCTTT. This gives the protein CASSYTTDGPSAAFF.

The chain combines TRBV6-5 with TRBJ1-1, with 7 nucleotides matching TRBD1. Germline-derived CDR1 and CDR2 are MNHEY and SVGAGI. This CDR3 spans 14 amino acids. V shed 5 bases and J 3 bases; nucleotides not matched to a gene: 6. The CDR3 reads CASSEGGAHTEAFF. The CDR3 DNA sequence: TGTGCCAGCAGTGAAGGGGGCGCACACACTGAAGCTTTCTTT.

This clone was seen more than once but under ten times. J is TRBJ1-2 and V is TRBV6-1, with a possible D match to TRBD1 (6 bases). This CDR3 is built from 14 residues. Germline V lookup: CDR1 MNHNS, CDR2 SASEGT. V gave up 9 bases and J gave up 7 bases, with 21 bases separating them. The CDR3 sequence is CASRKGVEAAGYTF. CDR3 DNA sequence: TGTGCCAGTAGGAAGGGGGTAGAGGCAGCTGGCTACACCTTC.

The genes are TRBV12-1 and TRBJ2-1; TRBD2, as called in the table, went unchecked against the DNA. TRBV12-1 is noted as a pseudogene. CDR3 length: 14 residues. Written as DNA, the CDR3 is TGTGCCGGGCCTAGCGGGGGTTTCTACAATGAGCAGTTCTTC. Its protein is CAGPSGGFYNEQFF.

V usage is TRBV7-2 and J usage is TRBJ1-2, with D tentatively TRBD1 (5 bases). Trimming cost V 8 bases and J 3 bases, with 19 bases left between them. This CDR3 contains 15 residues. Germline V gene sequence: CDR1 SGHTA, CDR2 FQGNSA. The chain's CDR3 is CASYGGPGRDYGYTF. The CDR3 coding sequence is TGTGCCAGCTATGGGGGTCCGGGGAGGGACTATGGCTACACCTTC.

This rearrangement joins TRBV4-1 to TRBJ2-5; D is perhaps TRBD2 (6 bases). The CDR3 extends over 18 amino acids. V was pared by 0 bases and J by 10 bases, with 27 bases between. Germline V gives CDR1 MGHRA, CDR2 YSYEKL. The CDR3 DNA follows: TGCGCCAGCAGCCAAGATCGCGACGGTACGGGGGATTTGCGGGGCCAGTACTTC. It encodes CASSQDRDGTGDLRGQYF.